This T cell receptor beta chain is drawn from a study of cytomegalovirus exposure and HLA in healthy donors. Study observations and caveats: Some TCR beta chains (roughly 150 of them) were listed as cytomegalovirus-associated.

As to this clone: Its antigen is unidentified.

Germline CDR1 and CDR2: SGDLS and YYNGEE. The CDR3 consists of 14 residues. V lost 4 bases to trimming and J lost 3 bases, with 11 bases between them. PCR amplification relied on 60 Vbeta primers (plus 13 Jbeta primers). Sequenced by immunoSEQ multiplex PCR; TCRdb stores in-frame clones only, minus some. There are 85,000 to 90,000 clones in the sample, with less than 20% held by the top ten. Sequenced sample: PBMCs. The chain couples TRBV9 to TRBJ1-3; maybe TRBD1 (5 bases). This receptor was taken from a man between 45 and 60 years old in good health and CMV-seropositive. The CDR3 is CASSSSGVGNTIYF. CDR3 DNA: TGTGCCAGCAGCTCGTCGGGGGTTGGAAACACCATATATTTT. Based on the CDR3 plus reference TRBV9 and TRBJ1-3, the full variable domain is DSGVTQTPKHLITATGQRVTLRCSPRSGDLSVYWYQQSLDQGLQFLIQYYNGEERAKGNILERFSAQQFPDLHSELNLSSLELGDSALYFCASSSSGVGNTIYFGEGSWLTVV.